These 13 T cell receptor beta chains were sequenced from one sample in a study of neurological immune-mediated disorders. TCRdb independently ran MiXCR on the 5' RACE reads; one entry per CDR3 protein. The sample shows approximately 66,000 distinct CDR3 sequences, 4.5% to 5.5% of them seen only once. The sequencing input was PBMCs. These receptor sequences come from a man aged 25 to 45 with multiple sclerosis.

This clonotype occurred many times. The gene calls are TRBV7-2 and TRBJ2-1; no clear D gene. Trimming left V 4 bases short and J 8 bases short, with 12 bases between. The germline V gene encodes CDR1 SGHTA and CDR2 FQGNSA. The CDR3 spans 13 residues. CDR3 DNA: TGTGCCAGCAGCTCGAAAAGAGTTTATGAGCAGTTCTTC. It specifies CASSSKRVYEQFF.

This clonotype came up many times. This rearrangement joins TRBV20-1 to TRBJ2-5; no firm D call. The CDR3 runs 13 residues. The germline V gene encodes CDR1 DFQATT and CDR2 SNEGSKA (reference sequence). V dropped 1 base and J dropped 4 bases, with 10 bases sitting between them. In nucleotides, the CDR3 is TGCAGTGCTAGAGGGCAGGTCACAGAGACCCAGTACTTC. Encoded protein: CSARGQVTETQYF.

Ten or more counts support this clonotype. This CDR3 is CASGLAGIPYNEQFF. CDR3 nucleotides: TGTGCTAGTGGTTTGGCAGGGATACCCTACAATGAGCAGTTCTTC. The chain is built from TRBV12-5 and TRBJ2-1, with D perhaps TRBD1 (5 bases). CDR3 length equals 15 residues. Germline V lookup: CDR1 LGHNT, CDR2 FRNRAP. The V gene lost 1 base and the J gene lost 2 bases, with 9 bases spanning the gap.

This clonotype was observed a few times. DNA of the CDR3: TGCGCCAGCTCCCCCCTCAGGGGTTCCACCGGGGAGCTGTTTTTT. Residues: CASSPLRGSTGELFF. V gene TRBV5-1 combines with J gene TRBJ2-2, with D tentatively TRBD1 (6 bases). V lost 7 bases to trimming and J lost 4 bases, with 17 bases between them. Germline V gene sequence: CDR1 SGHRS, CDR2 YFSETQ. The CDR3 contains 15 residues.

This clonotype was observed at least ten times. V usage is TRBV5-1 and J usage is TRBJ2-3, with 9 bases identical to TRBD2. CDR1 and CDR2 (germline): SGHRS, YFSETQ. J gave up 2 bases and V 6 bases, and 19 bases lay outside the gene matches. The CDR3 has 19 residues. CDR3 DNA: TGCGCCAGCACCCCCTCTGGGTTGGCTAGCGGGGATTCCACAGATACGCAGTATTTT. This codes for CASTPSGLASGDSTDTQYF.

There are a few counts of this clonotype. This rearrangement joins TRBV20-1 to TRBJ2-3; 7 bases line up with TRBD1. V lost 6 bases, J lost 4 bases, and 10 bases stayed unmatched. This CDR3 is built from 14 residues. Germline CDR1 DFQATT, CDR2 SNEGSKA (reference sequence). The CDR3 loop reads CSAARTGAPDTQYF. The CDR3 nucleotides are TGCAGTGCAGCCCGAACAGGGGCTCCAGATACGCAGTATTTT.

This clonotype was seen ten or more times. The chain couples TRBV5-1 to TRBJ1-5; a possible D gene is TRBD1 (6 bases). This CDR3 spans 15 amino acids. V dropped 5 bases and J dropped 3 bases, with 15 bases sitting between them. CDR1 is SGHRS, CDR2 YFSETQ, per germline. The CDR3 loop reads CASSALGGDNQPQHF. DNA of the CDR3: TGCGCCAGCAGTGCCCTAGGGGGAGACAATCAGCCCCAGCATTTT.

J is TRBJ2-3 and V is TRBV27; 11 positions agree with TRBD2. CDR1 is MNHEY, CDR2 SMNVEV, per germline (reference sequence). The CDR3 loop spans 13 amino acids. Losses at the gene ends were 6 bases for V and 7 bases for J; bases not matched to a gene: 3. The CDR3 coding sequence is TGTGCCAGCAGCCAGACTAGCGGGAATACGCAGTATTTT. Its protein product is CASSQTSGNTQYF.

This clonotype was found many times. The chain has TRBV4-1 and TRBJ1-2, with D hard to call. Germline loops: CDR1 MGHRA, CDR2 YSYEKL. The V end lost 0 bases, the J end lost 0 bases, and 14 bases lay between the germline ends. The CDR3 runs to 17 residues. CDR3: CASSQDGPFQPNYGYTF. Written as DNA, the CDR3 is TGCGCCAGCAGCCAAGATGGCCCCTTCCAACCTAACTATGGCTACACCTTC.

This clonotype was detected ten times or more. The chain recombines TRBV5-1 with TRBJ2-5; D is unclear. V was clipped by 0 bases and J by 5 bases, with 23 bases between them. CDR3 length: 18 amino acids. Germline V gives CDR1 SGHRS, CDR2 YFSETQ. CDR3 in amino acids: CASSLGADHSFLGETQYF. In DNA, the CDR3 is TGCGCCAGCAGCTTGGGGGCGGACCATTCATTCCTAGGGGAGACCCAGTACTTC.

There are many counts of this clonotype. The chain joins TRBV29-1 to TRBJ1-2; TRBD1 aligns across 9 bases. Trimming cost V 6 bases and J 7 bases; bases outside gene matches: 15. Germline-derived CDR1 and CDR2 are SQVTM and ANQGSEA. This CDR3 contains 15 residues. The CDR3 here is CSVAGTGPGVAGYTF. DNA of the CDR3: TGCAGCGTAGCCGGGACAGGGCCCGGGGTTGCTGGCTACACCTTC.

The J gene is TRBJ2-3, the V gene TRBV20-1; D not resolved. Trimming pared 8 bases from V and 1 base from J, leaving 16 bases between. The CDR3 totals 14 residues. CDR1 DFQATT and CDR2 SNEGSKA come from the germline V gene (reference sequence). The CDR3 nucleotides read TGCAGTCAGAGTCGGTCCGGTGGCACAGATACGCAGTATTTT. Its translation is CSQSRSGGTDTQYF.

This clonotype has at least ten counts. The chain links TRBV11-2 to TRBJ2-2; a weak D match, TRBD1 (6 bases). Trimming stripped 1 base from V and 5 bases from J, with 11 bases between. The CDR3 contains 15 residues. Germline lookup yields CDR1 SGHAT and CDR2 FQNNGV. The CDR3 DNA follows: TGTGCCAGCAGCTTAGTCCCACAGGGTACCGGGGAGCTGTTTTTT. Protein: CASSLVPQGTGELFF.